Shown below are 6 T cell receptor beta chains from a single sample sequenced in a study of control samples from healthy donors and cancer patients. Method: immunoSEQ multiplex PCR; TCRdb's copy keeps in-frame clones and lacks some. The sample includes under 100,000 clones, roughly nine tenths of them seen just once. Sequenced input: PBMCs. The receptors come from a woman in her fifties or sixties with colorectal cancer.

The V call is TRBV11-3, the J call TRBJ2-7; no firm D call. V lost 5 bases and J lost 12, with 14 bases in between. The CDR3 totals 11 residues. The germline gives CDR1 SGHNT, CDR2 YENEEA. The CDR3 sequence is CASSAIHEAYV. In nucleotides, the CDR3 is TGTGCCAGCAGCGCCATCCACGAGGCGTACGTC.

V gene TRBV28 combines with J gene TRBJ1-2; the match to TRBD1 covers 8 bases. Per the germline V gene, CDR1 is MDHEN and CDR2 is SYDVKM. This CDR3 is built from 14 residues. Trimming took 7 bases from V and 4 from J; bases not matched to a gene: 8. In DNA form, the CDR3 reads TGTGCCAGCACAAGGACAGGGATGGGCTATGGCTACACCTTC. This translates into CASTRTGMGYGYTF.

This clone turned up a few times. This sequence joins TRBV2 and TRBJ1-5, with D unresolved. The CDR3 consists of 12 residues. CDR1 SNHLY and CDR2 FYNNEI come from the germline V gene. Trimming left V 3 bases short and J 6 bases short, with 6 bases between. The CDR3: CASSEEIQPQHF. The CDR3 nucleotides read TGTGCCAGCAGTGAGGAAATTCAGCCCCAGCATTTT.

This chain uses TRBV28 with TRBJ1-3; D unresolved. Looked up from germline, CDR1 is MDHEN and CDR2 is SYDVKM. CDR3 size: 15 residues. V lost 2 bases to trimming and J lost 0 bases, with 8 bases between them. CDR3 DNA: TGTGCCAGCAGTTTAGGGATAATCTCTGGAAACACCATATATTTT. It codes for CASSLGIISGNTIYF.

CDR3 in amino acids: CASSRGTENTEAFF. The CDR3 nucleotides are TGTGCCAGCTCCCGTGGGACGGAGAACACTGAAGCTTTCTTT. The V and J genes are TRBV18 and TRBJ1-1; possible D gene TRBD1, 5 bases. Trimming shortened V by 6 bases and J by 1 base, and 12 bases separated the two germline ends. From germline, CDR1 is KGHSH and CDR2 LQKENI. CDR3 length: 14 residues.

The rearrangement links TRBV10-1 to TRBJ1-6; D uncertain. V was clipped by 0 bases and J by 8 bases, with 5 bases between them. Germline assignment: CDR1 WNHNN and CDR2 SYGVQD (reference sequence). There are 13 residues in the CDR3. CDR3 DNA sequence: TGCGCCAGCAGTGAGTCGTCCTATTCACCCCTCCACTTT. Translation gives CASSESSYSPLHF.